The TCR beta chain described here comes from a study of T cell responses to AZD1222 COVID-19 vaccine. Study-wide context: Pooled in the analysis were second doses at about 4 or about 12 weeks. General study results and limits: At study baseline, merely several AZD1222 recipients were seropositive. Donors were mostly white British, more females; clonal diversity possibly underestimated. Across the whole spike, CD4 TCRs peaked at regions 160-218 and 743-854.

Method: immunoSEQ multiplex PCR; TCRdb's copy keeps in-frame clones and lacks some. The table lists approximately 190,000 clones, over 80% of them singletons. Concerning this clone: The antigen remains undetermined.

This sequence originates from an adult in good health. The sequencing used peripheral blood, collected on day 0 of AZD1222 vaccination.

The CDR3 protein is CASSYARETQYF. The DNA of the CDR3 is TGTGCCAGCAGTTACGCCCGAGAGACCCAGTACTTC. The rearrangement joins TRBV6-6 to TRBJ2-5; no clear D. V gave up 2 bases and J gave up 4 bases, with 5 bases separating them. Germline V CDR1 and CDR2: MNHNY, SVGAGI (reference sequence). The CDR3 spans 12 residues.